This T cell receptor (beta chain) comes out of a study of T cells in Graves' hyperthyroidism and ophthalmopathy (dated by TCRdb to the late 2010s). The study in broad terms: Peripheral blood samples were taken at the time of initial diagnosis, prior to any treatment. A discovery cohort of about 100 patients, approximately 45 with Graves' ophthalmopathy and approximately 60 with stable Graves' hyperthyroidism, was used to find distinguishing TCR V-J signatures. Prospective prediction of ophthalmopathy was tested in an independent validation cohort consisting of roughly 19 hyperthyroidism patients and 15 or so patients who later progressed to ophthalmopathy. The 75 to 100 discovery patients were randomly divided into training and test sets at a 7:3 ratio. In more than 5 Graves' hyperthyroidism patients, the study also compared T-cell repertoires from thyroid tissue with T-cell repertoires from blood. Once sampling was done, hyperthyroidism patients were given methimazole at a starting dose of 30 mg daily, whereas ophthalmopathy patients were given high-dose intravenous methylprednisolone. The paper describes TCR Vbeta CDR3 sequencing of fewer than 150 peripheral blood samples, made up of some 42 ophthalmopathy patients, 70 to 75 hyperthyroidism patients and 17 progressor patients.

Stable Graves' hyperthyroidism was defined as the absence of progression to ophthalmopathy over 18 months of follow-up. Hyperthyroidism patients were aged 18 to 65 years and newly diagnosed, with disease duration of less than 2 months. The study excluded patients with uncontrolled infections, other autoimmune diseases, pregnancy or lactation. Clinical symptoms, serum thyroxine and TRAb, thyroid ultrasound, and orbital computed tomography formed the basis for the diagnoses. PBMCs were separated from around 9.1 ml of fresh peripheral blood using Ficoll-Paque density gradient centrifugation. Total RNA was extracted using Trizol reagent, and RNA quality was assessed on an Agilent 2100 Bioanalyzer. Summary of the overall study and its limitations: Ophthalmopathy was separated from stable hyperthyroidism by a 13 V-J signature model, with 85% to 90% sensitivity and 81% to 83% specificity obtained in cross-validation and 80%/75% obtained in testing. In validation, the model predicted progression to ophthalmopathy with 60% to 71% sensitivity and about 72% specificity, a median of about 6.7 months before onset. Blood samples also contained most of the expanded thyroid clonotypes (frequency above 0.001), which suggests that blood repertoires may reflect thyroid immune responses. No statistical method was used to fix the sample size in advance, and group allocation was not hidden from the investigators.

CDR1 is given as SEHNR and CDR2 as FQNEAQ, both from the germline V gene (reference sequence). From the cysteine through the phenylalanine, the CDR3 covers 15 amino acids. Only the CDR3 region is kept as DNA, spanning 45 bases read in frame from base 1. Relative to germline, V is missing 5 bases and J is missing 4 bases, with 4 bases of the junction outside any gene match. This clonotype was recorded a few times. Its antigen is currently not known. No much larger clone exists at a distance of one base, and base qualities are not known. Amplification of TCR beta CDR3 regions was carried out from RNA transcripts. The first round of RT-PCR for the TCR CDR3 was performed with the HTBI primer set and the Qiagen OneStep RT-PCR kit. A second multiplex PCR round built the libraries, followed by size selection and purification. Paired-end sequencing of the libraries was performed with 100 bp reads on an Illumina HiSeq2000. The authors' analysis ran thus. SOAPnuke was used to process the raw data, removing reads that contained adapters or uncalled bases, had a mean Phred below 15, or lacked an exact match to the constant primer or identifier. High-quality paired reads were merged using COPE v1.2.5, and each unique nucleotide sequence was defined as a clonotype. MiTCR v1.1 was used to align clonotypes to the IMGT TRBV, TRBD and TRBJ reference segments. Analysis was restricted to V-J combinations with a frequency above 0.0001, which covered 98% to 99.2% of repertoires. The TCS score was defined as the ratio of F50 (clonal expansion) to E x V (chaos), calculated using BLOSUM62-based TCRdist between CDR3 peptides within each V-J. Welch's t-statistics and random forest reduced roughly 530 V-J features to about 12, which were used in a naive Bayes classifier (R e1071). The raw public reads went through TCRdb reprocessing: fastp at Q25, MiXCR clone calling, in-frame beta chains kept. Entries that share a CDR3 protein sequence are merged under the most common genes and DNA. TCRdb's processing, not the authors' own work, is the source of the V and J calls. This sample has around 520,000 distinct CDR3 sequences in its table, and less than 15% of those were observed once. The ten biggest clones cover approximately 15% of the sample.

Sample: blood. The sequence came from a woman in her 40s with Graves' hyperthyroidism. This receptor chain uses TRBV7-9 and TRBJ2-1; a stretch of 11 junction bases matches TRBD2. At the DNA level, the sequence is TGTGCCAGCAGCGATACTAGCGGGAGTTACAATGAGCAGTTCTTC. Its translation is CASSDTSGSYNEQFF.